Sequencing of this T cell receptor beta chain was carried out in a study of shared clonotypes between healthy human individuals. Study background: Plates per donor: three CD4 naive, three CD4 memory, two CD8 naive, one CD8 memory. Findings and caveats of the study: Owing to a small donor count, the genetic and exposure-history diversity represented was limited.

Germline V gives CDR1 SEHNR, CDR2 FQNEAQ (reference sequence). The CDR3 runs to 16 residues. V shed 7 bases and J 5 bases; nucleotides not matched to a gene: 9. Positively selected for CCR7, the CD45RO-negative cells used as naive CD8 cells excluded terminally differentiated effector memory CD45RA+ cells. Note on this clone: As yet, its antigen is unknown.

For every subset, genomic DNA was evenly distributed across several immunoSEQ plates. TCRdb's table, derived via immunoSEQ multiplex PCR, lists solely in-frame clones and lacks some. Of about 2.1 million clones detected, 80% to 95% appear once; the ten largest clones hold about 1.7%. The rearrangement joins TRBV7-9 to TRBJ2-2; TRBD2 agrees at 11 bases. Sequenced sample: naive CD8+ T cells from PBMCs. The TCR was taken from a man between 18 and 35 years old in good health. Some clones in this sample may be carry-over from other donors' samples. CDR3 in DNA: TGTGCCAGCACCCCACTAGCGGGAGTCAGTACCGGGGAGCTGTTTTTT. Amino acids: CASTPLAGVSTGELFF.